This note documents a single T cell receptor (beta chain) sequence. In this sample, this clonotype turned up a few times. Its antigen has not been determined. No qualities accompany the bases; no much larger clone lies one base away. This entry belongs to a study of T cells after yellow fever vaccination (dated by TCRdb to between 2018 and 2021). For the wider study: The SMART-Seq v4 Ultra Low Input RNA kit was used to prepare libraries from fractions with low cell numbers. To track T-cell clones before and after primary and booster YFV17D yellow fever vaccination, bulk TCR alpha and beta repertoires were sequenced longitudinally. Two healthy male donors, one aged 18 to 29 and one aged 30 to 40 years, made up the cohort. Blood was collected at multiple timepoints before and after primary and secondary immunization, and bulk PBMC replicates and cell subsets were isolated.

The CDR3 covers 16 residues, taking in both the cysteine and the phenylalanine. Left in the record is the CDR3 DNA by itself, 48 bases read in frame from the first base. The trim is 7 bases for V and 0 bases for J, with a gap of 17 bases between the germline ends. CDR1 MNHEY and CDR2 SVGAGI are derived from the germline V gene. Sample treatment or condition, as interpreted from the label and publication: live attenuated yellow fever vaccine strain. PBMCs were isolated from peripheral blood using a standard Ficoll-Paque protocol. Dynabeads CD4 and CD8 positive selection kits were used to isolate CD4 and CD8 T-cell fractions. TriZol was used to extract RNA from bulk PBMCs, CD4 and CD8 fractions, and dextramer-positive and dextramer-negative fractions. The data were produced on an Illumina NovaSeq 6000. TCR cDNA was synthesized by 5'RACE template switching, which introduced a universal primer site and unique molecular identifiers. Priming of cDNA synthesis was performed from both the TCR alpha and TCR beta constant segments. Library amplification used two PCR steps, and the second PCR step added sample barcodes and sequencing adapters. Sequencing of libraries was performed on Illumina HiSeq 2500 (2x100 bp) or NovaSeq (2x150 bp). The original pipeline was this. MIGEC handled demultiplexing of reads and collapsing into UMI consensus sequences, while MiXCR performed V(D)J alignment. Vaccine-responding clonotypes were defined with edgeR using replicate PBMC samples, requiring FDR below 0.01 and a log2 fold change above 5 up to day 15. CD4 or CD8 identity was assigned to each bulk clonotype according to whether the clonotype was present at higher abundance in the sequenced CD4 repertoire or the sequenced CD8 repertoire. TCRdb passed the public sequencing reads through fastp at Q25 and MiXCR, retaining productive beta sequences. When rows share a CDR3 protein, they turn into one entry using the most common DNA and genes. TCRdb assigned the V and J calls; the authors' analysis was not used. Present in this sample are 100,000 to 150,000 distinct CDR3 sequences, approximately 16% of which were seen just once. The ten largest account for roughly 44% of the sample.

The paper as a whole reports these results and caveats: The study included only two donors, which limits how far the findings can be generalized. A small fraction of clonotypes appeared in both the CD4 and CD8 compartments, likely as a result of convergent recombination. The secondary T-cell response was weaker than the primary response but faster, peaking on day 5 instead of day 15. After the booster, most of the clones that had expanded following primary vaccination were detected again (about 95% of CD4 and around 87% of CD8), which suggests that memory was broadly maintained. Computational filtering was required because FACS-sorted repertoires could contain abundant contaminating clonotypes from the bulk population.

The clonotype was recovered from a man younger than 30 who received the YFV17D yellow fever vaccine. The sample was CD8+ T cells sorted from PBMCs, taken 5 days after the yellow fever booster vaccination. The rearrangement combines TRBV6-5 with TRBJ2-3; the D gene remains uncertain. The base sequence is TGTGCCAGCATACCCTCAGGCGTGTCTAGCACAGATACGCAGTATTTT. This yields the protein CASIPSGVSSTDTQYF.